Sequencing of this T cell receptor (beta chain) was carried out in a study of T-cell reconstitution after alpha-beta-depleted transplantation in children. Whole-study findings and limits: Several hundred expanded graft clones reportedly were the source of alpha-beta T cells about two months after transplant. Some patients showed high day-60 TCRbeta diversity, which derived from surviving recipient T cells and thymic progenitors.

Germline CDR1 and CDR2: MGHRA and YSYEKL. Trimming cost V 1 base and J 5 bases, with 11 bases left between them. This CDR3 region has 14 residues. This clonotype was seen a handful of times. Its matching antigen is unknown. Molecular barcoding with unique molecular identifiers was used for the TCRbeta library. TCRdb called the PCR reads again in MiXCR, with one record for every CDR3 protein. Of 300,000 to 400,000 distinct CDR3 sequences in the sample, about 17% were seen once. The sample was PBMCs, mostly from graft donor cells, taken 360 days after TCRalphabeta/CD19-depleted stem cell transplant. The V and J genes are TRBV4-1 and TRBJ2-5, with a tentative D call TRBD1 (5 bases). The receptor's source is a male patient aged 2 to 9 who had a stem cell transplant for acute lymphoblastic leukemia, so the T cells may come from the graft donor. CDR3 coding DNA: TGCGCCAGCAGCCAAGCAAGGGGTAGGGAGACCCAGTACTTC. Amino acid sequence: CASSQARGRETQYF.